This T cell receptor beta chain comes out of a study of cytomegalovirus exposure and HLA in healthy donors. Findings and caveats of the study: Near-uniform donor sequencing depth was presumed by presence/absence analyses. When analyzed later, a missense DCLRE1C variant was found to be linked to TCR beta V- and J-gene trimming.

Details on this clone: Antigen specificity is unknown.

PCR primers comprised 60 Vbeta and 13 Jbeta primers. Only in-frame clones appear in the TCRdb table, and some are missing; sequencing was by immunoSEQ multiplex PCR. The sample holds tens of thousands of clones; about 60% are singletons and the top ten take around 40%. The TCR comes from a male donor in good health and CMV-seropositive. The sample consisted of PBMCs.

CDR3 nucleotide sequence: TGCAGCGTCCGAACGGGTAATGAAAAACTGTTTTTT. It encodes CSVRTGNEKLFF. This sequence joins TRBV29-1 and TRBJ1-4, with D unclear. Trimming pared 6 bases from V and 4 bases from J, leaving 9 bases between. Germline V gene data show CDR1 as SQVTM and CDR2 as ANQGSEA. This CDR3 spans 12 amino acids.